Each of the 17 T cell receptor beta chains below was sequenced from the same sample in a study of PD-L1 blockade in urothelial cancer. Time point in this sample: pretreatment peripheral blood. Sequenced by immunoSEQ multiplex PCR; TCRdb stores in-frame clones only, minus some. The sample lists 45,000 to 60,000 clones; about 81% were seen once. Sequences were derived from PBMCs, sampled around atezolizumab (anti-PD-L1) treatment. The origin of the receptors is a man in his forties or fifties with urothelial cancer.

This chain joins TRBV5-1 and TRBJ1-6, with D possibly being TRBD1 (6 bases). This CDR3 is built from 14 residues. V shed 4 bases and J shed 7 bases, with 12 bases lying between them. The V gene's germline CDR1 is SGHRS and CDR2 YFSETQ. The CDR3 is CASSQGQANSPLHF. CDR3 nucleotides: TGCGCCAGCAGCCAGGGACAAGCCAATTCACCCCTCCACTTT.

The gene calls are TRBV6-4 and TRBJ1-1; 7 bases are a match to TRBD1. CDR1 and CDR2 (germline): MRHNA, SNTAGT. The CDR3 loop spans 13 amino acids. V was pared by 2 bases and J by 9 bases, with 6 bases of the junction left unmatched. CDR3 loop: CASSDEGGMKAFF. CDR3 coding DNA: TGTGCCAGCAGTGACGAAGGGGGCATGAAAGCTTTCTTT.

The V and J genes are TRBV5-8 and TRBJ1-4; D is perhaps TRBD1 (6 bases). The CDR3 covers 17 residues. The germline V and J ends were trimmed by 4 bases and 0 bases, with 16 bases remaining between them. The V gene's germline CDR1 is SGHTS and CDR2 YDEGEE. The CDR3 region has the DNA TGTGCCAGCAGCGGCGGCCGTGGGGGCACAACTAATGAAAAACTGTTTTTT. Amino acids: CASSGGRGGTTNEKLFF.

The CDR3 DNA reads as TGCGCCAGCAGCCAAGGGAGATCTGGGGCCAACGTCCTGACTTTC. This gives the protein CASSQGRSGANVLTF. This sequence joins TRBV4-1 and TRBJ2-6; D is ambiguous. In germline, CDR1 is MGHRA, CDR2 YSYEKL. The CDR3 totals 15 residues. V was shortened by 1 base and J by 1 base, with 5 bases between the two germline ends.

Concerning this clone: One end of the junction does not line up with germline, which may come from a read error. The chain joins TRBV7-7 to TRBJ2-5; 15 bases map to TRBD2. The CDR3 runs 16 residues. CDR1 and CDR2 from the germline V gene are SSHAT and FNYEAQ (reference sequence). The CDR3, as DNA: TGTGCTAGCAGCTTAGGGACTAGCGGGGGGCAAGAGACCCAGTACTTC. It is translated as CASSLGTSGGQETQYF.

This chain links TRBV6-5 with TRBJ1-5, with D unclear. Between the trimmed V and J ends, which lost 9 bases and 7 bases, there was a span of 13 bases. In germline, CDR1 is MNHEY, CDR2 SVGAGI. The CDR3 is 12 amino acids. The CDR3 DNA is TGTGCCAGTTCCGAGGGCCCACAGCCCCAGCATTTT. Translation: CASSEGPQPQHF.

The CDR3 loop is CASSLQDSQNTEAFF. CDR3 DNA sequence: TGTGCCAGTAGTCTCCAGGACAGCCAAAACACTGAAGCTTTCTTT. This sequence joins TRBV19 and TRBJ1-1, with D possibly matching TRBD1 (6 bases). CDR3 length: 15 residues. The germline V gene has CDR1 LNHDA and CDR2 SQIVND (reference sequence). Trimming cost V 5 bases and J 2 bases, with 15 bases left between them.

This rearrangement joins TRBV4-1 to TRBJ1-1; D is unresolved. Trimming took 5 bases from V and 1 from J, leaving 11 bases between them. The CDR3 has 14 amino acids. Germline V gives CDR1 MGHRA, CDR2 YSYEKL. The CDR3, as DNA: TGCGCCAGCAGCTATAGCCCAGCGAACACTGAAGCTTTCTTT. Its protein product is CASSYSPANTEAFF.

J is TRBJ1-6 and V is TRBV27, with TRBD1 as a possible D gene (5 bases). In germline, CDR1 is MNHEY, CDR2 SMNVEV (reference sequence). The V end was cut by 6 bases, the J end by 9 bases, with 21 bases between. This CDR3 is built from 16 residues. As DNA, the CDR3 is TGTGCCAGCAGCCCCTTTGGCGGGACGACGGCTTCACCCCTCCACTTT. It yields the protein CASSPFGGTTASPLHF.

The chain couples TRBV6-1 to TRBJ1-6; tentative D call: TRBD1 (6 bases). Germline CDR1 is MNHNS and CDR2 is SASEGT. The germline V and J ends were trimmed by 6 bases and 9 bases, with 9 bases remaining between them. The length of the CDR3 is 12 residues. The CDR3 nucleotides read TGTGCCAGCAGCGTAGGGGGTTCACCCCTCCACTTT. This sequence encodes CASSVGGSPLHF.

The chain carries TRBV5-6 and TRBJ1-2; the D gene is possibly TRBD1 (5 bases). Germline V gene lookup returns CDR1 SGHDT and CDR2 YYEEEE. This CDR3 has 14 residues. The V and J ends lost 0 bases and 7 bases respectively, with 13 bases between them. The CDR3 loop is CASSLGRGLGGYTF. Here the CDR3 DNA reads TGTGCCAGCAGCTTGGGGAGGGGATTGGGTGGCTACACCTTC. The whole variable domain, filled in from reference TRBV5-6 and TRBJ1-2, reads DAGVTQSPTHLIKTRGQQVTLRCSPKSGHDTVSWYQQALGQGPQFIFQYYEEEERQRGNFPDRFSGHQFPNYSSELNVNALLLGDSALYLCASSLGRGLGGYTFGSGTRLTVV.

The V and J genes are TRBV27 and TRBJ1-1; D ambiguous. Trimming pared 6 bases from V and 0 bases from J, leaving 5 bases between. CDR1 and CDR2 (germline): MNHEY, SMNVEV (reference sequence). CDR3 size: 12 residues. CDR3 sequence: CASRRMNTEAFF. CDR3 DNA: TGTGCCAGCAGGCGGATGAACACTGAAGCTTTCTTT.

The V gene is TRBV5-4, the J gene TRBJ1-5, with D possibly matching TRBD1 (5 bases). This CDR3 spans 14 amino acids. Germline CDR1 reads SGHNT; CDR2 reads YYREEE (reference sequence). Trimming took off 4 bases at V and 3 bases at J, with 11 bases between the two ends. The CDR3: CASSGGLLNQPQHF. Written as DNA, the CDR3 is TGTGCCAGCAGCGGGGGACTGCTCAATCAGCCCCAGCATTTT.

This rearrangement joins TRBV10-3 to TRBJ2-1; 8 nucleotides line up with TRBD2. V shed 2 bases and J 5 bases; nucleotides not matched to a gene: 8. Germline loops: CDR1 ENHRY, CDR2 SYGVKD. The CDR3 spans 16 residues. The CDR3, as DNA: TGTGCCATCAGTGAGGGGTTGGGTAGCGGGGACAATGAGCAGTTCTTC. This gives the protein CAISEGLGSGDNEQFF.

The chain links TRBV7-9 to TRBJ2-7, with TRBD2 as a possible D gene (7 bases). CDR1 SEHNR and CDR2 FQNEAQ come from the germline V gene (reference sequence). V dropped 4 bases and J dropped 6 bases, with 13 bases sitting between them. The CDR3 has 13 residues. Here the CDR3 reads CASSSSGGPEQYV. The CDR3 nucleotides are TGTGCCAGCAGCTCCTCGGGGGGCCCCGAGCAGTACGTC.

V usage is TRBV14 and J usage is TRBJ2-7, with a weak D call TRBD2 (8 bases). Trimming pared 2 bases from V and 5 bases from J, leaving 13 bases between. Germline V lookup: CDR1 SGHDN, CDR2 FVKESK. There are 14 residues in the CDR3. The CDR3 sequence: CASSQSGGGNEQYF. The CDR3 DNA is TGTGCCAGCAGCCAATCGGGAGGGGGCAACGAGCAGTACTTC.

The rearrangement uses TRBV2 and TRBJ2-2; 11 nucleotides agree with TRBD2. There are 17 residues in the CDR3. Per the germline V gene, CDR1 is SNHLY and CDR2 is FYNNEI. With V trimmed by 4 bases and J by 7 bases, 11 bases remained unmatched. CDR3 protein: CASSVPTRLAGSGELFF. The CDR3 DNA sequence: TGTGCCAGCAGTGTCCCGACACGACTAGCGGGGAGCGGGGAGCTGTTTTTT. Together with reference TRBV2 and TRBJ2-2, the CDR3 gives the full variable domain: EPEVTQTPSHQVTQMGQEVILRCVPISNHLYFYWYRQILGQKVEFLVSFYNNEISEKSEIFDDQFSVERPDGSNFTLKIRSTKLEDSAMYFCASSVPTRLAGSGELFFGEGSRLTVL.